This T cell receptor (beta chain) was observed in a study of CD8 T cells in Susac syndrome. The table lists this clonotype with a count of one. Antigen: not known. At one of its ends the junction is not consistent with the germline gene, which may arise from a read error. The study's findings and limits: Regarding the TCR sequencing and HLA analysis, the study admitted that a relatively small number of individuals were involved.

Reverse transcription of about 0.45 to 1 ug RNA was performed with random hexamers. A multiplex approach, immunoSEQ multiplex PCR, amplified TCR beta CDR3 across 54 Vbeta and 13 Jbeta. MiXCR was run by TCRdb on the immunoSEQ multiplex PCR reads, yielding one entry per CDR3 protein. The profile covers under 25,000 distinct CDR3 sequences, with 85% to 95% appearing a single time and under 0.3% taken by the ten largest. CD8+ and CD4+ T cells taken from blood had their TCR beta sequenced. Purification of the CD8+ and CD4+ T cells relied on negative isolation, and TEMRA cells underwent FACS enrichment. The CDR3 loop spans 18 amino acids. CDR1 MNHEY and CDR2 SVGEGT come from the germline V gene.

The rearrangement links TRBV6-2 or TRBV6-3 to TRBJ2-7; 11 bases align to TRBD2. The sample taken for sequencing was CD8+ T cells from PBMCs. This sequence was found in a human donor in good health. The CDR3 region is CASSSSLLLAGVSHEQYF. CDR3 DNA sequence: TGTGCCAGCAGTTCTTCCCTCCTACTAGCGGGGGTCTCCCACGAGCAGTACTTC.